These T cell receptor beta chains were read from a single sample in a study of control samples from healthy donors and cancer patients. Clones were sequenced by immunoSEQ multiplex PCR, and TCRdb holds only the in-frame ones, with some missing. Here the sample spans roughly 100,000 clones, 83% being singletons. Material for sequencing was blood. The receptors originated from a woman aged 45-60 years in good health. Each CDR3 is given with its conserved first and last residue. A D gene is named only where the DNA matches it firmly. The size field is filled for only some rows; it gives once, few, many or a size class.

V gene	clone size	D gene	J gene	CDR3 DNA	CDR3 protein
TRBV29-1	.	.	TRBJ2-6	TGCAGCGTTGTCCTGCTGGGCTCTGGGGCCAACGTCCTGACTTTC	CSVVLLGSGANVLTF
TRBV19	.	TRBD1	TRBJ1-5	TGTGCCAGTAGTTTTCAACAGGGGAATACTCAGCCCCAGCATTTT	CASSFQQGNTQPQHF
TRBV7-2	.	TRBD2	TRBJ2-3	TGTGCCAGCAGCTTTTTAGCGGCGGGGGGGCGATCAGATACGCAGTATTTT	CASSFLAAGGRSDTQYF
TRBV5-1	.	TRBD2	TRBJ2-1	TGCGCCAGCAGCAGTACTAGCGGGGGTACAAATGAGCAGTTCTTC	CASSSTSGGTNEQFF
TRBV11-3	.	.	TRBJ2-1	TGTGCCAGCAGCTCGGACAGAGACAATGAGCAGTTCTTC	CASSSDRDNEQFF
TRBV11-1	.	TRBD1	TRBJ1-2	TGTGCCAGCAGCTTAGCGCACAGGGGCGACTATGGCTACACCTTC	CASSLAHRGDYGYTF
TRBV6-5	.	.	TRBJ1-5	TGTGCCAGCAGCTCCACAAGGGACCCCAATCAGCCCCAGCATTTT	CASSSTRDPNQPQHF
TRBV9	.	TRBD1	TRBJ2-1	TGTGCCAGCACGCTGACAGGGGACTCCTACAATGAGCAGTTCTTC	CASTLTGDSYNEQFF
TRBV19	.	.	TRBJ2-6	TGTGCCAGTAGCCCAACGGGGCCCGCAGTCCTGACTTTC	CASSPTGPAVLTF
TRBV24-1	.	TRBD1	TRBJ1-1	TGTGCCACCAGTGATTTTAGGACAGGGTGGGGAGCTTTCTTT	CATSDFRTGWGAFF
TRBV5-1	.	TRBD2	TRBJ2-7	TGCGCCAGCAGCCCCTTGAGCGGGAGCTCCTACGAGCAGTACTTC	CASSPLSGSSYEQYF
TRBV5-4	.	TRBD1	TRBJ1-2	TGTGCCAGCAGCGCCGACAGGGGCTCCTATGGCTACACCTTC	CASSADRGSYGYTF
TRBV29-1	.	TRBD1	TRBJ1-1	TGCAGCGTTGGAGCCGGGACAGGGGGAAGGACTGAAGCTTTCTTT	CSVGAGTGGRTEAFF
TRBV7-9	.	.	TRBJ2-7	TGTGCCAGCAGCTTTCCGGGACACGGTGAGGACGAGCAGTACTTC	CASSFPGHGEDEQYF
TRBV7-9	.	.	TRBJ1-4	TGTGCCAGCAGCTTAGTATCGGGTTCAACTAATGAAAAACTGTTTTTT	CASSLVSGSTNEKLFF
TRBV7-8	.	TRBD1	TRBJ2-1	TGTGCCAGCAGCCCACGCGGACAGGGCATCAATGAGCAGTTCTTC	CASSPRGQGINEQFF
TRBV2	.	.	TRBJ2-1	TGTGCCGTCACATCAGGTGTAAGCTCCTACAATGAGCAGTTCTTC	CAVTSGVSSYNEQFF
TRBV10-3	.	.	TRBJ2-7	TGTGCCATCAGTGAGGCCAAATCTCTTAGTCCTTCCTACGAGCAGTACTTC	CAISEAKSLSPSYEQYF
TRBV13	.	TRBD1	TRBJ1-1	TGTGCCAGCAGCCCAACATGGACAGGGGTAAACACTGAAGCTTTCTTT	CASSPTWTGVNTEAFF
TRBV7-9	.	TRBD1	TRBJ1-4	TGTGCCAGCAGCTTACCGACAGGGGCAACTAATGAAAAACTGTTTTTT	CASSLPTGATNEKLFF
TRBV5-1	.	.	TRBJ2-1	TGCGCCAGCAGCTCACTGGACGCAAAGAATGAGCAGTTCTTC	CASSSLDAKNEQFF
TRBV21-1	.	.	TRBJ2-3	TGTGCCAGCAGCAAACCCGGGACAAGCACAGATACGCAGTATTTT	CASSKPGTSTDTQYF
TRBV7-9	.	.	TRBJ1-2	TGTGCCAGCAGTCTAGGGGTCATTGGAGGCTACACCTTC	CASSLGVIGGYTF
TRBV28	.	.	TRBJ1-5	TGTGCCAGCAGTCCACGGACATCCCATCTGTACCCCTTAGCCCAGCATTTT	CASSPRTSHLYPLAQHF
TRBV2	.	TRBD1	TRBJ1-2	TGTGCCAGCAGTCCACTCACAGGGGGCTCTGGCTACACCTTC	CASSPLTGGSGYTF
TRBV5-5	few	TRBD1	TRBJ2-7	TGTGCCAGCAGCGTGCTCAGGGGGATTCGTATCTACGAGCAGTACTTC	CASSVLRGIRIYEQYF
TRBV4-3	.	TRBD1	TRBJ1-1	TGCGCCAGCAGCCAGGCTGGACAGGGCAGTCACACTGAAGCTTTCTTT	CASSQAGQGSHTEAFF
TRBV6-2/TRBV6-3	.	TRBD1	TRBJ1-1	TGTGCCAGCAGTTACGAACCGGGACAGGGATACACTGAAGCTTTCTTT	CASSYEPGQGYTEAFF
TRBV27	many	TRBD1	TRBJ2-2	TGTGCCAGCAGCCGGGACAGGGGTGGTTCTAAATTCACCGGGGAGCTGTTTTTT	CASSRDRGGSKFTGELFF
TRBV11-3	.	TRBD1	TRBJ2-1	TGTGCCAGCAGCTTATGGACAGGGGGCTTAAGTGAGCAGTTCTTC	CASSLWTGGLSEQFF
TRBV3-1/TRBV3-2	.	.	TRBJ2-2	TGTGCCAGCAGCCAAGATGCGAGCGTCGGGGAGCTGTTTTTT	CASSQDASVGELFF
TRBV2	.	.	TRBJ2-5	TGTGCCAGCAGGACGGGTCCAGTCCAAGAGACCCAGTACTTC	CASRTGPVQETQYF
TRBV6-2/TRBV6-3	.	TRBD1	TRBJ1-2	TGTGCCAGCAGCGACAGGGGATTATTAGGAGGCTACACCTTC	CASSDRGLLGGYTF
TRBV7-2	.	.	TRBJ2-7	TGTGCCAGCAGCTTACCTAGCAGTTACGAGCAGTACTTC	CASSLPSSYEQYF
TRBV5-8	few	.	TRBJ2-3	TGTGCCAGCAGCTTGGGGGCCGCTACCACAAGCACAGATACGCAGTATTTT	CASSLGAATTSTDTQYF
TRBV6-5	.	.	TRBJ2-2	TGTGCCAGCAGTAAGGGACGGCTGAACACCGGGGAGCTGTTTTTT	CASSKGRLNTGELFF
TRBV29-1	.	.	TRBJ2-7	TGCAGCGCTGCCTGGGGAAAGCACGAGCAGTACTTC	CSAAWGKHEQYF
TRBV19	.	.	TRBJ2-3	TGTGCCAGTAGTAGACAGGTTTCATCCACAGATACGCAGTATTTT	CASSRQVSSTDTQYF
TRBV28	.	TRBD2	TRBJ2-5	TGTGCCAGCAGCACTCAGATCGGGGGGGGCCAAGAGACCCAGTACTTC	CASSTQIGGGQETQYF
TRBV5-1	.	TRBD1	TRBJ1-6	TGCGCCAGCAACCCGGGACAGGGTTATAATTCACCCCTCCACTTT	CASNPGQGYNSPLHF
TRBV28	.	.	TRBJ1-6	TGTGCCAGCAGTGAGGGGGGGGCCAACCCAGCGAGGTCACCCCTCCACTTT	CASSEGGANPARSPLHF
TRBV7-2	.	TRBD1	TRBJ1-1	TGTGCCAGCAGCTTAGCGTCCCGATTGGGACAGGCTTCAAAATTAAACACTGAAGCTTTCTTT	CASSLASRLGQASKLNTEAFF